This TCR beta chain emerged from a study of blood T cell repertoires in COVID-19 (dated by TCRdb to 2018 to 2020). Regarding the research as a whole: Collaborator samples came from the United States, Italy and Spain and covered acute and convalescent phases of COVID-19. The samples were drawn from two sources: the first 160 participants of the ongoing ImmuneRACE study, and fewer than 1,500 subjects contributed by 6 global collaborators. Where available, HLA class I and class II types were taken from metadata supplied by the sample provider and were not determined by assay-based typing. Nearly every sample came with metadata listing a de-identified subject ID, COVID-19 status, age in years and sex. A freely available public database, intended as a resource for researchers studying the immune response to SARS-CoV-2, is where the repertoires were released. Deeply sampled blood TCRbeta repertoires from subjects exposed to, actively infected with, or recovered from COVID-19 were included in the dataset. The material from the prospective study consisted of cDNA or gDNA derived from T cells, B-cell-depleted T cells, or PBMCs.

Clipping removes 3 bases from V and 7 bases from J, with 7 as the unmatched junction base count. The CDR3 has 15 amino acids, counting the end cysteine and phenylalanine. Here the CDR3 DNA is all that survives: 45 bases in frame from base 1. From a lookup of the germline V gene, CDR1 and CDR2 are KGHSH and LQKENI. TCRbeta CDR3 regions were amplified from genomic DNA using the immunoSEQ Assay, a bias-controlled multiplex PCR. On the study's bioinformatics: The number of nucleated cells in each sample was estimated by amplification of reference gene primers within the assay. To quantify the absolute abundance of each unique TCRbeta CDR3 rearrangement, sequence reads were collapsed and filtered. Productive Simpson clonality was computed per sample as the square root of Simpson's diversity index over productive rearrangements. TCRdb's version of the immuneACCESS table is confined to in-frame rearrangements and falls short of the full clone set. An unresolved V gene accounts for under half of the shortfall where checked; the remainder is of unknown origin. The D gene and trimming were derived from the DNA, and the V and J assignments and clone size from that table. A total of 200,000 to 300,000 clones appear in this sample, about 89% of them only once. The ten top clones hold 1.6% of the sample.

Overall results and qualifications from the work: Clinical and demographic metadata were provided uncurated, with the amount varying by source and participant.

A second Seattle source provided samples from volunteer blood donors who had recovered from COVID-19. Each collaborating institution followed its own protocols to collect whole blood in K2EDTA tubes. For TCRbeta analysis, collaborators shipped samples in one of three forms: frozen whole blood, isolated PBMCs, or DNA extracted from either of those sample types. This clone was observed once. This clone's antigen is unknown. No much larger clonotype is one base removed from it; base qualities were not supplied. The receptor was isolated from a woman in her sixties or seventies who had recovered from COVID-19. The receptor chain draws on TRBV18 and TRBJ1-5, with 9 bases in between that match TRBD1. The sample was peripheral blood. The nucleotide sequence is TGTGCCAGCTCACCTGGGACAGGGACTAGACAGCCCCAGCATTTT. Its coded protein is CASSPGTGTRQPQHF.